This TCR beta chain was recovered during a study of control samples from healthy donors and cancer patients. The assay was immunoSEQ multiplex PCR, and TCRdb's table has in-frame clones only and misses some. The repertoire holds 85,000 to 100,000 clones, with approximately 95% as singletons. This CDR3 comprises 13 residues. Trimming took 6 bases from V and 0 from J, leaving 8 bases between them. Germline CDR1 MDHEN, CDR2 SYDVKM. The rearrangement uses TRBV28 and TRBJ1-1; D not certain. The sequencing input was blood. The receptor comes from a young man in good health. The CDR3 loop is CASRGTLNTEAFF. DNA for the CDR3: TGTGCCAGCAGGGGAACCTTGAACACTGAAGCTTTCTTT.